The clone carrying this TCR beta chain was recorded a few times. What it binds is unknown. This sample is part of a study of radiotherapy plus CTLA-4 blockade in lung cancer. Study in general: Across the patients, objective responses occurred in 15% to 20%, and disease control in approximately 30%.

Clones were read by immunoSEQ multiplex PCR, and TCRdb kept only the in-frame ones, dropping some. The repertoire holds roughly 58,000 clones, with roughly 79% as singletons. V shed 0 bases and J shed 4 bases, with 14 bases lying between them. The CDR3 is 15 residues long. The germline CDR1 and CDR2 sequences are SGHNT and YYREEE (reference sequence). Study-wide points: The best prediction of response reportedly came from early blood T cell clone dynamics, with interferon-beta. In blood, tumor-derived TCR clones expanded after radiotherapy plus ipilimumab.

Sequenced material: peripheral blood, taken from a patient treated with radiotherapy plus ipilimumab. The source of this sequence is a human donor with non-small cell lung cancer whose response to radiotherapy plus ipilimumab could not be evaluated. The chain links TRBV5-4 to TRBJ2-7; possibly TRBD1 for D (5 bases). The CDR3 nucleotides read TGTGCCAGCAGCTTGGAACCGGCAGGACAATACGAGCAGTACTTC. It is translated as CASSLEPAGQYEQYF.